The 13 T cell receptor beta chains listed next were all sequenced from one sample in a study of CD8+CD57+ T cells in acquired aplastic anemia. TCR beta VDJ and CDR3 profiling used genomic DNA as template. In TCRdb, the reads were re-called with MiXCR into one record per CDR3 protein. Of 250,000 to 350,000 distinct CDR3 sequences listed, approximately 55% are singletons. The sequenced sample was sorted CD4+, CD8+, or CD8+CD57+ T cells (not recorded which) from PBMCs. The receptors derive from a human donor with severe aplastic anemia or a healthy control (not recorded which).

A few counts support this clonotype. The chain has TRBV7-3 and TRBJ2-7; 9 bases align to TRBD2. The trim removed 3 bases at V and 6 bases at J, leaving 3 bases unmatched. CDR1 and CDR2 from the germline V gene are SGHTA and FQGTGA. This CDR3 region has 13 residues. CDR3 residues: CASSLASGVEQYF. The CDR3 nucleotides are TGTGCCAGCAGCTTGGCTAGCGGGGTCGAGCAGTACTTC.

This clonotype has only a few counts. The chain is built from TRBV7-2 and TRBJ2-7; TRBD2 matches 7 bases. CDR3 size: 15 residues. Unmatched junction bases numbered 7, after V lost 5 bases and J lost 0 bases. CDR1 and CDR2 (germline): SGHTA, FQGNSA. CDR3 nucleotide sequence: TGTGCCAGCAGCCTTCTAGCGGTCTCCTCCTACGAGCAGTACTTC. Its protein is CASSLLAVSSYEQYF.

This clonotype was counted at least ten times. This chain connects TRBV19 to TRBJ2-3; 10 bases fit TRBD1. V shed 6 bases and J 4 bases; nucleotides not matched to a gene: 7. Germline lookup yields CDR1 LNHDA and CDR2 SQIVND (reference sequence). The CDR3 runs 15 residues. DNA of the CDR3: TGTGCCAGTAGCCAGGACAGGGGGAAGTCAGATACGCAGTATTTT. Protein: CASSQDRGKSDTQYF.

V gene TRBV6-1 combines with J gene TRBJ2-7, with D perhaps TRBD1 (5 bases). Trimming left V 7 bases short and J 6 bases short, with 16 bases between. The CDR3 sequence is 13 residues long. In germline, CDR1 is MNHNS, CDR2 SASEGT. The chain's CDR3 is CASNPREMGEQYF. CDR3 DNA sequence: TGTGCCAGCAACCCCAGGGAAATGGGCGAGCAGTACTTC.

The rearrangement joins TRBV10-3 to TRBJ1-1; 12 bases fit TRBD1. This CDR3 contains 14 residues. The V gene end was trimmed by 7 bases and the J gene end by 6 bases; junction bases not matched to a gene: 6. Germline V gene lookup returns CDR1 ENHRY and CDR2 SYGVKD. This CDR3 reads CAINPGQGAAEAFF. CDR3 DNA sequence: TGTGCCATCAATCCGGGACAGGGGGCAGCTGAAGCTTTCTTT.

This clonotype has only a few counts. The chain couples TRBV2 to TRBJ2-7; D is undetermined. Germline CDR1 SNHLY, CDR2 FYNNEI. The V end was cut by 2 bases, the J end by 0 bases, with 5 bases between. There are 13 residues in the CDR3. CDR3 coding DNA: TGTGCCAGCAGTGAACCGTCCTCCTACGAGCAGTACTTC. Its translation: CASSEPSSYEQYF.

This chain uses TRBV5-1 with TRBJ2-2; D uncertain. This CDR3 comprises 14 residues. Trimming cost V 4 bases and J 0 bases, with 7 bases left between them. CDR1 and CDR2 from the germline V gene are SGHRS and YFSETQ. The CDR3 is CASSVAANTGELFF. The DNA for the CDR3 is TGCGCCAGCAGCGTGGCAGCGAACACCGGGGAGCTGTTTTTT.

J is TRBJ2-7 and V is TRBV27; D tentatively fits TRBD1 or TRBD2 (5 bases each). Looked up from germline, CDR1 is MNHEY and CDR2 is SMNVEV (reference sequence). This CDR3 spans 14 amino acids. Trimming shortened V by 6 bases and J by 0 bases, and 12 bases separated the two germline ends. CDR3 protein: CASRGTPSSYEQYF. CDR3 coding DNA: TGTGCCAGCAGAGGGACGCCAAGCTCCTACGAGCAGTACTTC.

This clonotype was observed at least ten times. This chain joins TRBV20-1 and TRBJ1-2, with 10 bases identical to TRBD1. The germline gives CDR1 DFQATT, CDR2 SNEGSKA (reference sequence). The CDR3 has 14 residues. V trimming: 6 bases; J trimming: 6 bases; junction bases outside the gene matches: 10. As DNA, the CDR3 is TGCAGTGCACATCCGGGGGGGACAGGGGATGGCTACACCTTC. This translates into CSAHPGGTGDGYTF.

The chain joins TRBV5-1 to TRBJ2-7; D possibly corresponds to TRBD2 (7 bases). The V end was cut by 4 bases, the J end by 7 bases, with 18 bases between. The CDR3 totals 14 residues. Germline V gives CDR1 SGHRS, CDR2 YFSETQ. The CDR3 protein is CASSVLGGGEEQYF. The DNA of the CDR3 is TGCGCCAGCAGCGTACTTGGAGGGGGGGAGGAGCAGTACTTC.

This clonotype was recorded at least ten times. This rearrangement joins TRBV25-1 to TRBJ2-7; D might be TRBD1 or TRBD2, each matching 6 bases. CDR1 is MGHDK and CDR2 is SYGVNS in the germline V gene. The length of the CDR3 is 16 residues. V lost 4 bases to trimming and J lost 0 bases, with 16 bases between them. This chain's CDR3 is CASSGRTAGGSYEQYF. For the CDR3, the DNA is TGTGCCAGCAGTGGGCGGACAGCCGGGGGCTCCTACGAGCAGTACTTC.

The V gene is TRBV7-2, the J gene TRBJ2-1; a possible D gene is TRBD2 (6 bases). V was cut by 1 base and J by 12 bases, with 19 bases left in between. Germline V gene data show CDR1 as SGHTA and CDR2 as FQGNSA. The CDR3 has 15 residues. The CDR3: CASSLDRERISWQFF. Written as DNA, the CDR3 is TGTGCCAGCAGCTTAGATCGGGAGCGGATTTCATGGCAGTTCTTC. The whole variable domain, filled in from reference TRBV7-2 and TRBJ2-1, reads GAGVSQSPSNKVTEKGKDVELRCDPISGHTALYWYRQSLGQGLEFLIYFQGNSAPDKSGLPSDRFSAERTGGSVSTLTIQRTQQEDSAVYLCASSLDRERISWQFFGPGTRLTVL.

This clonotype showed up many times. The chain is built from TRBV5-1 and TRBJ2-7; D is perhaps TRBD1 or TRBD2 (5 bases each). V dropped 2 bases and J dropped 1 base, with 10 bases sitting between them. The CDR3 contains 14 residues. In germline, CDR1 is SGHRS, CDR2 YFSETQ. CDR3 sequence (DNA): TGCGCCAGCAGCTTAATCGGGGCATCCTACGAGCAGTACTTC. Translation gives CASSLIGASYEQYF.